This note documents a single TCR beta chain sequence. Its cognate antigen is unknown. The source of the sample is a study of cytomegalovirus exposure and HLA in healthy donors. CDR1 and CDR2 (germline): SGHAT, FQNNGV. V shed 1 base, J shed 6 bases, and the junction held 12 bases outside the gene matches. There are 17 residues in the CDR3. Study-wide points: Some TCR beta chains (over 150 of them) were listed as cytomegalovirus-associated. The classifier reportedly diagnosed cytomegalovirus status with high specificity and sensitivity.

Method: immunoSEQ multiplex PCR; TCRdb's copy keeps in-frame clones and lacks some. The repertoire holds fewer than 90,000 clones, with approximately 81% as singletons. The chain has TRBV11-2 and TRBJ2-7, with 10 positions matching TRBD1. Sequenced sample: PBMCs. The clonotype comes from a woman between 18 and 29 years old in good health and CMV-seropositive. CDR3 sequence reads: CASSLGTLRDRGIEQYF. CDR3 sequence (DNA): TGTGCCAGCAGCTTAGGGACTCTCCGGGACAGGGGAATCGAGCAGTACTTC.